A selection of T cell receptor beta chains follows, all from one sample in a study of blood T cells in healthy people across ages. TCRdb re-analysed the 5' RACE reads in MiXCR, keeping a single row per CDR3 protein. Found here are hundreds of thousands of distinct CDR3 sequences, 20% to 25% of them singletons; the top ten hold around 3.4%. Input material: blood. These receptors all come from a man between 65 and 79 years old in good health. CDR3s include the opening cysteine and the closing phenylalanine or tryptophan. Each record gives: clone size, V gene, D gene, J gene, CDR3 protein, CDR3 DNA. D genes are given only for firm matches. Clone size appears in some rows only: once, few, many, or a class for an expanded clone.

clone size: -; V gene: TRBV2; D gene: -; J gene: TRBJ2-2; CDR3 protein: CASMRVGELFF; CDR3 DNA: TGTGCCAGCATGAGGGTCGGGGAGCTGTTTTTT
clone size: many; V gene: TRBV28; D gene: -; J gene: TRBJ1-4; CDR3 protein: CASCISATNEKLFF; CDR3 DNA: TGTGCCAGCTGCATAAGTGCAACTAATGAAAAACTGTTTTTT
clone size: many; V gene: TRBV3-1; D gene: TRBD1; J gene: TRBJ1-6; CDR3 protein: CASSQGQGSPLHF; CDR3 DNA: TGTGCCAGCAGCCAAGGACAGGGCTCACCCCTCCACTTT
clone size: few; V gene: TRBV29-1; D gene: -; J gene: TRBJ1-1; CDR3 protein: CSVEKPLLTEAFF; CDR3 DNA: TGCAGCGTTGAAAAGCCGCTGCTCACTGAAGCTTTCTTT
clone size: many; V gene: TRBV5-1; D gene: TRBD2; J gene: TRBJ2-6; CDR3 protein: CASSTSGRSGANVLTF; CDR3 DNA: TGCGCCAGCAGCACTAGCGGCCGCTCTGGGGCCAACGTCCTGACTTTC
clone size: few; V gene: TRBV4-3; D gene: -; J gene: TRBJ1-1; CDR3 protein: CASSQARDNEAFF; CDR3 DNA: TGCGCCAGCAGCCAAGCCAGGGATAATGAAGCTTTCTTT
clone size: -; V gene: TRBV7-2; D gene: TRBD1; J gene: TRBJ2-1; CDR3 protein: CASSPGQGARNEQFF; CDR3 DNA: TGTGCCAGCAGCCCGGGACAGGGGGCAAGGAATGAGCAGTTCTTC
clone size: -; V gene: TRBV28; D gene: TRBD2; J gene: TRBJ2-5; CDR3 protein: CASRDAGGPAETQYF; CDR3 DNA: TGTGCCAGCAGAGACGCGGGAGGGCCGGCAGAGACCCAGTACTTC
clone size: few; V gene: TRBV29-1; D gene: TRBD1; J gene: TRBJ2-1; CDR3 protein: CSVKGQGASKGSYNEQFF; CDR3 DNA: TGCAGCGTTAAAGGACAGGGGGCATCCAAGGGCTCCTACAATGAGCAGTTCTTC
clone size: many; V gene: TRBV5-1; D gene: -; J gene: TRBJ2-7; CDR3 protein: CASSLAGARSYEQYF; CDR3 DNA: TGCGCCAGCAGCTTGGCAGGGGCTCGCTCCTACGAGCAGTACTTC
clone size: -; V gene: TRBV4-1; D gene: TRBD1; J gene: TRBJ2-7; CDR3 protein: CASSQDPRQGYSYEQYF; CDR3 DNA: TGCGCCAGCAGCCAAGATCCGAGACAGGGATACTCCTACGAGCAGTACTTC
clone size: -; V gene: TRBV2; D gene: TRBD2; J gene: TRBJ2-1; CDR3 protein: CASSDPSGRDEQFF; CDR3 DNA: TGTGCCAGCAGTGATCCTAGCGGGAGGGATGAGCAGTTCTTC
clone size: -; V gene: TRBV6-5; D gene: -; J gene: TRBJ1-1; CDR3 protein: CASSYTEMNTEAFF; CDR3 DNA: TGTGCCAGCAGTTACACGGAGATGAACACTGAAGCTTTCTTT
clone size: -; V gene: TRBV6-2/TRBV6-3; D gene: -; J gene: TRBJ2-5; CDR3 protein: CASTPYYFQETQYF; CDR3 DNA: TGTGCCAGCACCCCCTACTACTTCCAAGAGACCCAGTACTTC
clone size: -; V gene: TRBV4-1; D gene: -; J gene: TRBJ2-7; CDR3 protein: CASSQVETYEQYF; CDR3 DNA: TGCGCCAGCAGCCAAGTTGAAACCTACGAGCAGTACTTC
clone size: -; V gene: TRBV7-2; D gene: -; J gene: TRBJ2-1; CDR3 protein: CASSLFNGAGSEQFF; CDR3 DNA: TGTGCCAGCAGCTTGTTCAACGGGGCTGGCAGTGAGCAGTTCTTC
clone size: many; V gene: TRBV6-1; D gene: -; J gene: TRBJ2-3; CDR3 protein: CASSEAGTDTQYF; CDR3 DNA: TGTGCCAGCAGTGAAGCGGGGACAGATACGCAGTATTTT
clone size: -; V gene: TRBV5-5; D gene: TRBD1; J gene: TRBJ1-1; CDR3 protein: CASSHDRASEAFF; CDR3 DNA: TGTGCCAGCAGCCACGACAGGGCCTCTGAAGCTTTCTTT
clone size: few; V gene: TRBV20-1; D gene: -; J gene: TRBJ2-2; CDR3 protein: CSAPVPTFPGELFF; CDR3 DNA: TGCAGTGCTCCCGTCCCCACCTTCCCCGGGGAGCTGTTTTTT
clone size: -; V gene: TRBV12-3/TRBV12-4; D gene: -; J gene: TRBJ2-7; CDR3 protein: CASSGLNYEQYF; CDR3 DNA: TGTGCCAGCAGTGGACTTAACTACGAGCAGTACTTC
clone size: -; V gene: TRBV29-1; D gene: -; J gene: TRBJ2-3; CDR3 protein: CSVPKGMSTDTQYF; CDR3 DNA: TGCAGCGTCCCCAAAGGGATGAGCACAGATACGCAGTATTTT
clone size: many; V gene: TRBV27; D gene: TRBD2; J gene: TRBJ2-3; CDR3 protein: CASSLSSGRADTQYF; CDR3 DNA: TGTGCCAGCAGTTTATCAAGCGGGAGGGCAGATACGCAGTATTTT
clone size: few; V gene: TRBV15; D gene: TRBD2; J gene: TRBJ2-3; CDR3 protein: CATSGNPLAGGADTQYF; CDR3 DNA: TGTGCCACCAGCGGGAACCCTCTAGCGGGAGGGGCCGATACGCAGTATTTT
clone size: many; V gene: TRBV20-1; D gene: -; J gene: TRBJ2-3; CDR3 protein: CSAIRGGTDTQYF; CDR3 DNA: TGCAGTGCCATTCGTGGGGGCACAGATACGCAGTATTTT
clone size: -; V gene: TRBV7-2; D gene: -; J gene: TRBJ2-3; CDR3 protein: CASSSNLAESTDTQYF; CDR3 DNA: TGTGCCAGCAGCTCGAACTTAGCGGAGAGCACAGATACGCAGTATTTT
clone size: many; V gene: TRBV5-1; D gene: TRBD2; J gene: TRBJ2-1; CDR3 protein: CASSEGLAVSSYNEQFF; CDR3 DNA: TGCGCCAGCAGCGAGGGACTAGCGGTAAGCTCCTACAATGAGCAGTTCTTC
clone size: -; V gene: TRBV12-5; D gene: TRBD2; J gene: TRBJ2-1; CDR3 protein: CASGLGLAGNNEQFF; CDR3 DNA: TGTGCTAGTGGTTTGGGTCTAGCGGGGAACAATGAGCAGTTCTTC
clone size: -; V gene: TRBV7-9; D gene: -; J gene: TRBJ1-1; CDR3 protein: CASSPNPPGARAFF; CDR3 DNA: TGTGCCAGCAGCCCCAACCCCCCTGGGGCGAGAGCTTTCTTT
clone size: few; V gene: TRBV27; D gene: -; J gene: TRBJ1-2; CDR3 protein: CASSPRQAVRGYTF; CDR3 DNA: TGTGCCAGCAGTCCGCGGCAGGCGGTGCGAGGCTACACCTTC
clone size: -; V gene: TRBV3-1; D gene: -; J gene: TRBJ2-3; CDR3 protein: CASSQSGATDTQYF; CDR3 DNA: TGTGCCAGCAGCCAATCCGGGGCCACAGATACGCAGTATTTT
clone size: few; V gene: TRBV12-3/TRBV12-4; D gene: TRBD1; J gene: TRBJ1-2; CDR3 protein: CASSYGTGLFYGYTF; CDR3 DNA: TGTGCCAGCAGTTACGGGACAGGGCTCTTCTATGGCTACACCTTC
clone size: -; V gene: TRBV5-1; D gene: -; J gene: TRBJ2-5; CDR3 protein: CASSSAGTSQGPGERYF; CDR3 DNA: TGCGCCAGCAGCTCAGCGGGAACCTCACAGGGACCGGGAGAGCGGTACTTC
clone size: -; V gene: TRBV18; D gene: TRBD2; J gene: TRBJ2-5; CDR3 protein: CASSLRTRSDQETQYF; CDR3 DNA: TGTGCCAGCTCACTTCGGACTAGATCGGACCAAGAGACCCAGTACTTC
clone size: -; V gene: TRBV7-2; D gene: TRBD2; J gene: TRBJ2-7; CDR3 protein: CASRDGRGAYEQYF; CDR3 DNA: TGTGCCAGCAGGGATGGTCGGGGGGCCTACGAGCAGTACTTC
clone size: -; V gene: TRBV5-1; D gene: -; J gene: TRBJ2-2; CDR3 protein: CASSLGQSGELFF; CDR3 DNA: TGCGCCAGCAGCTTAGGTCAAAGCGGGGAGCTGTTTTTT
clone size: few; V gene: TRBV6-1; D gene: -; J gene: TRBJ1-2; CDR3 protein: CASSLRGSNYGYTF; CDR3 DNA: TGTGCCAGCAGCCTTAGGGGTTCTAACTATGGCTACACCTTC
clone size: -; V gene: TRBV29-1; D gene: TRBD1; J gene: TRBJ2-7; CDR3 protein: CSVRDSSYEQYF; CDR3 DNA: TGCAGCGTCCGGGACAGCTCCTACGAGCAGTACTTC
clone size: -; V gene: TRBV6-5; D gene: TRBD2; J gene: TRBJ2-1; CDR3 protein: CASSYWASGRAVNEQFF; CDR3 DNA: TGTGCCAGCAGTTACTGGGCGAGCGGGAGGGCAGTAAATGAGCAGTTCTTC
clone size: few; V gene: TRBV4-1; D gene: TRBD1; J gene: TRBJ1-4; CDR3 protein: CASSPPRTGSYEKLFF; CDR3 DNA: TGCGCCAGCAGCCCACCCCGGACAGGGTCTTATGAAAAACTGTTTTTT